The next 7 T cell receptor beta chains were all read from a single sample in a study of immune evolution from preneoplasia to lung adenocarcinoma. Some clones are missing from TCRdb's copy, which holds only in-frame ones; the method was immunoSEQ multiplex PCR. The sample has about 14,000 clones; 80% are singletons. What was sequenced was FFPE minimally invasive lung adenocarcinoma tissue. The receptor source for this set is an older person with lung adenocarcinoma.

This chain links TRBV30 with TRBJ2-7, with 9 bases aligning to TRBD1. CDR3 length: 16 amino acids. Per the germline V gene, CDR1 is GTSNPN and CDR2 is SVGIG (reference sequence). The ends lost 3 bases at V and 3 bases at J; junction bases unmatched: 12. CDR3 DNA: TGTGCCTGGAGACAAGACCTAGGGACAGGGTTCTACGAGCAGTACTTC. Translating gives CAWRQDLGTGFYEQYF.

This clone came up once. V gene TRBV28 combines with J gene TRBJ2-2, with D hard to call. The ends were cut back, 3 bases at V and 2 bases at J, with 7 bases in the middle. This CDR3 contains 14 residues. Germline-derived CDR1 and CDR2 are MDHEN and SYDVKM. This CDR3 is CASSFPVNTGELFF. CDR3 nucleotide sequence: TGTGCCAGCAGTTTTCCCGTAAACACCGGGGAGCTGTTTTTT. The variable domain in full, completed from reference TRBV28 and TRBJ2-2, reads DVKVTQSSRYLVKRTGEKVFLECVQDMDHENMFWYRQDPGLGLRLIYFSYDVKMKEKGDIPEGYSVSREKKERFSLILESASTNQTSMYLCASSFPVNTGELFFGEGSRLTVL.

The chain couples TRBV4-1 to TRBJ2-7, with D maybe TRBD1 (5 bases). Germline CDR1 reads MGHRA; CDR2 reads YSYEKL. Trimming left V 4 bases short and J 2 bases short, with 9 bases between. CDR3 length: 13 residues. The CDR3 region is CASSRLGAYEQYF. In DNA form, the CDR3 reads TGCGCCAGCAGCCGCTTAGGGGCCTACGAGCAGTACTTC.

The chain recombines TRBV4-1 with TRBJ2-1; 9 bases are a match to TRBD2. Unmatched junction bases numbered 4, after V lost 1 base and J lost 0 bases. CDR1 and CDR2 (germline): MGHRA, YSYEKL. The CDR3 is 17 residues long. This chain's CDR3 is CASSQGLAESSYNEQFF. DNA of the CDR3: TGCGCCAGCAGCCAAGGACTAGCGGAGAGCTCCTACAATGAGCAGTTCTTC.

The sample holds a few counts of this clone. The gene calls are TRBV5-1 and TRBJ1-1; D not resolved. There are 14 residues in the CDR3. Trimming cost V 4 bases and J 1 base, with 11 bases left between them. Germline V gene lookup returns CDR1 SGHRS and CDR2 YFSETQ. CDR3: CASSVGVTNTEAFF. The CDR3, as DNA: TGCGCCAGCAGCGTGGGTGTGACGAACACTGAAGCTTTCTTT.

The chain carries TRBV6-1 and TRBJ1-5; perhaps TRBD1 as D (6 bases). The germline V and J ends were trimmed by 7 bases and 0 bases, with 10 bases remaining between them. The CDR3 runs 14 residues. Germline-derived CDR1 and CDR2 are MNHNS and SASEGT. The CDR3 loop is CASKRGGSNQPQHF. The DNA for the CDR3 is TGTGCCAGCAAGAGAGGGGGTAGCAATCAGCCCCAGCATTTT.

The chain has TRBV11-3 and TRBJ2-6; D not certain. V shed 1 base and J shed 0 bases, with 10 bases lying between them. Germline V gene sequence: CDR1 SGHNT, CDR2 YENEEA. This CDR3 spans 17 amino acids. CDR3 loop: CASSLVLSASGANVLTF. The CDR3 DNA sequence: TGTGCCAGCAGCTTAGTTTTGTCGGCCTCTGGGGCCAACGTCCTGACTTTC.